These T cell receptor beta chains were read from a single sample in a study of T cell repertoires in cytomegalovirus infection. No cognate antigen is known for these TCRs. TCRdb processed the reads anew with MiXCR; each CDR3 protein has one entry. The repertoire consists of 65,000 to 85,000 distinct CDR3 sequences, with about 29% occurring once and the leading ten covering 50% to 65%. Material: CD8+ T cells from cultured PBMCs, obtained from culture after CMV antigen stimulation. These receptors all come from a human donor in good health (CMV status not recorded). Some clones in this sample may be carry-over from other donors' samples. The CDR3 runs from the conserved cysteine through the conserved F or W. D genes are given only for firm matches. Clone size, where shown, is once, few, many, or a class for clones that have expanded.

>TRBD1|TRBJ1-1|TRBV27|.
CASSHQNRGNMNTEAFF
TGTGCCAGCAGTCACCAAAACAGGGGTAACATGAACACTGAAGCTTTCTTT
>.|TRBJ1-4|TRBV6-1|few
CASSSPTGANEKLFF
TGTGCCAGCAGTTCGCCGACCGGAGCTAATGAAAAACTGTTTTTT
>TRBD1|TRBJ1-5|TRBV7-6|many
CASSIGSGQHSNQPQHF
TGTGCCAGCAGCATTGGCTCGGGACAGCATAGCAATCAGCCCCAGCATTTT
>.|TRBJ2-2|TRBV9|few
CASSAQVPGELFF
TGTGCCAGCAGCGCACAGGTCCCCGGGGAGCTGTTTTTT
>.|TRBJ1-1|TRBV6-4|.
CASNQGPGDTEAFF
TGTGCCAGCAACCAGGGGCCCGGGGACACTGAAGCTTTCTTT
>.|TRBJ1-1|TRBV5-1|.
CASTEGTEAFF
TGCGCCAGCACCGAGGGCACTGAAGCTTTCTTT
>.|TRBJ1-1|TRBV24-1|.
CATSAGSSGEAFF
TGTGCCACCAGTGCGGGGTCTTCAGGTGAAGCTTTCTTT
>TRBD1|TRBJ1-5|TRBV12-3/TRBV12-4|many
CASSRRQGLGVSNQPQHF
TGTGCCAGCAGCCGAAGACAGGGGCTGGGAGTCAGCAATCAGCCCCAGCATTTT
>.|TRBJ1-5|TRBV4-3|many
CASSLGTGNQPQHF
TGCGCCAGCAGCCTCGGGACCGGTAATCAGCCCCAGCATTTT
>.|TRBJ1-2|TRBV7-9|many
CASSLSTTASNYGYTF
TGTGCCAGCAGCTTATCCACGACCGCTTCTAACTATGGCTACACCTTC
>TRBD1|TRBJ1-5|TRBV6-1|.
CASSEETGVLGIQPQHF
TGTGCCAGCAGTGAAGAGACAGGGGTCCTCGGCATTCAGCCCCAGCATTTT
>.|TRBJ2-1|TRBV12-3/TRBV12-4|.
CAGSPSGNEQFF
TGTGCCGGCAGTCCGAGCGGGAATGAGCAGTTCTTC
>.|TRBJ1-1|TRBV7-9|.
CASSLTPGSTEAFF
TGTGCCAGCAGCCTCACTCCAGGGAGCACTGAAGCTTTCTTT
>.|TRBJ2-3|TRBV7-4|.
CASSARVPGAKADTQYF
TGTGCCAGCAGCGCCCGCGTCCCTGGGGCGAAGGCAGATACGCAGTATTTT
>.|TRBJ2-3|TRBV7-8|many
CASSFYGGTDTQYF
TGTGCCAGCAGCTTTTACGGGGGCACAGATACGCAGTATTTT
>TRBD1|TRBJ2-7|TRBV25-1|many
CASSDSGTGGYEQYF
TGTGCCAGCAGTGACTCCGGGACAGGGGGGTACGAGCAGTACTTC
>.|TRBJ2-1|TRBV7-8|few
CASSLWRDEQFF
TGTGCCAGCAGCCTGTGGAGGGATGAGCAGTTCTTC
>TRBD1|TRBJ2-5|TRBV28|few
CASSPGTGTAETQYF
TGTGCCAGCAGTCCGGGGACAGGCACGGCCGAGACCCAGTACTTC
>.|TRBJ2-7|TRBV12-3/TRBV12-4|.
CASSPQGREQYF
TGTGCCAGCAGTCCTCAGGGTCGCGAGCAGTACTTC
>.|TRBJ2-1|TRBV29-1|many
CSVEIGGFNEQFF
TGCAGCGTTGAGATCGGCGGGTTCAATGAGCAGTTCTTC
>TRBD1|TRBJ2-7|TRBV9|.
CASSVDLGQGYEQYF
TGTGCCAGCAGCGTAGATTTAGGACAGGGTTACGAGCAGTACTTC
>.|TRBJ1-2|TRBV6-1|few
CASSDRGLIWGYTF
TGTGCCAGCAGTGACCGAGGACTCATTTGGGGCTACACCTTC
>TRBD1|TRBJ1-2|TRBV4-2|.
CASSSALDRGDYGYTF
TGTGCCAGCAGCTCGGCCTTGGACAGGGGAGACTATGGCTACACCTTC
>.|TRBJ2-4|TRBV7-6|few
CASSPRVGIQYF
TGTGCCAGCAGCCCCCGGGTAGGCATTCAGTACTTC
>.|TRBJ2-1|TRBV20-1|few
CSATERGGRYNEQFF
TGCAGTGCTACGGAGAGGGGGGGACGGTACAATGAGCAGTTCTTC
>TRBD1|TRBJ2-1|TRBV27|.
CASWTGIHNEQFF
TGTGCCAGCTGGACAGGGATCCACAATGAGCAGTTCTTC
>TRBD1|TRBJ2-7|TRBV9|many
CASSPRQGSYEQYF
TGTGCCAGCAGCCCACGACAGGGATCCTACGAGCAGTACTTC
>.|TRBJ2-1|TRBV4-3|few
CASSQDSRGTYNEQFF
TGCGCCAGCAGCCAAGATAGCAGGGGAACCTACAATGAGCAGTTCTTC
>.|TRBJ2-5|TRBV10-3|.
CAISELGTQYF
TGTGCCATCTCGGAACTTGGAACCCAGTACTTC
>TRBD2|TRBJ2-1|TRBV6-5|.
CASSDTGLAGGLSYNEQFF
TGTGCCAGCAGTGATACGGGACTAGCGGGAGGTCTCTCCTACAATGAGCAGTTCTTC
>TRBD2|TRBJ2-2|TRBV6-6|few
CASSYLGWLAGGPSTGELFF
TGTGCCAGCAGTTACTTAGGGTGGCTCGCGGGGGGGCCGAGTACCGGGGAGCTGTTTTTT
>TRBD2|TRBJ2-5|TRBV27|many
CASSQASGVEKETQYF
TGTGCCAGCTCCCAAGCGAGCGGGGTGGAGAAAGAGACCCAGTACTTC
>TRBD2|TRBJ2-4|TRBV9|few
CASSVGGGLQYF
TGTGCCAGCAGCGTAGGGGGGGGACTACAGTACTTC
>.|TRBJ2-1|TRBV29-1|.
CSVSRDTTYNEQFF
TGCAGCGTTTCCCGGGACACCACCTACAATGAGCAGTTCTTC
>.|TRBJ2-5|TRBV7-8|few
CASSLDVGGLSGPYF
TGTGCCAGCAGCTTAGACGTCGGGGGGCTCTCCGGTCCCTACTTC
>.|TRBJ2-5|TRBV6-6|many
CASSYSAGAETQYF
TGTGCCAGCAGTTACTCGGCAGGGGCAGAGACCCAGTACTTC
>.|TRBJ1-4|TRBV19|many
CASSIRLSLNEKLFF
TGTGCCAGTAGTATCCGGCTCAGTCTTAATGAAAAACTGTTTTTT
>.|TRBJ2-3|TRBV10-2|.
CASSTYREADTQYF
TGCGCCAGCAGTACTTACAGGGAAGCGGATACGCAGTATTTT
>TRBD1|TRBJ1-1|TRBV12-3/TRBV12-4|.
CASSGWDRSNTEAFF
TGTGCCAGCAGTGGATGGGACAGGTCGAACACTGAAGCTTTCTTT
>.|TRBJ2-5|TRBV27|.
CVSSLYHQGPETQYF
TGTGTCAGCAGTTTATACCACCAGGGTCCAGAGACCCAGTACTTC